The sequence of this T cell receptor beta chain was determined in a study of blood T cell repertoires in COVID-19. The wider study: Both acute and convalescent COVID-19 samples were obtained from the United States, Italy and Spain. T cells, B-cell-depleted T cells, or PBMCs provided the cDNA or gDNA that served as material.

Per the germline V gene, CDR1 is MDHEN and CDR2 is SYDVKM. This CDR3 region has 12 residues. Trimming shortened V by 6 bases and J by 6 bases, and 10 bases separated the two germline ends. Original analysis: Amplification from reference gene primers served as the basis for estimated nucleated cell counts. Assay: immunoSEQ multiplex PCR; the TCRdb copy retains only in-frame clones and omits some. V and J calls and clone size come straight from that table; D and trimming were deduced from the DNA. Seen here are some 190,000 clones, roughly 80% observed once, and the top ten hold under 15%. In this sample, this clone turned up once.

The sequenced sample was peripheral blood. The origin of this receptor is a woman between 45 and 65 years old with acute or convalescent COVID-19. This sequence joins TRBV28 and TRBJ2-3; D is uncertain. In DNA form, the CDR3 reads TGTGCCAGCAGCTCCGCCGGGGATACGCAGTATTTT. Encoded protein: CASSSAGDTQYF.